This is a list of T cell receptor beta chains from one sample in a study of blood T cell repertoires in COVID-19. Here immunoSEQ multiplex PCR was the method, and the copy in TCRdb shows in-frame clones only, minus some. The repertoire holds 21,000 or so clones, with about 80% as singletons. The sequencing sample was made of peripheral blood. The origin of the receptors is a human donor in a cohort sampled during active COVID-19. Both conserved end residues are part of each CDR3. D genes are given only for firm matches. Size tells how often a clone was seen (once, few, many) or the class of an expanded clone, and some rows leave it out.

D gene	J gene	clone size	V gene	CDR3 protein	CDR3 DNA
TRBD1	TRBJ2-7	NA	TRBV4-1	CASSYRDSIYEQYF	TGCGCCAGCAGCTACCGGGACAGTATCTACGAGCAGTACTTC
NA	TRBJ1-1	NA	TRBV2	CASIGRTTNTEAFF	TGTGCCAGCATCGGTAGGACAACGAACACTGAAGCTTTCTTT
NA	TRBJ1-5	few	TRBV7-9	CASSLASSNQPQHF	TGTGCCAGCAGCTTAGCCTCTAGCAATCAGCCCCAGCATTTT
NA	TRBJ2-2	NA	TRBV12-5	CASGSGGGWNTGELFF	TGTGCTAGTGGTTCGGGCGGGGGCTGGAACACCGGGGAGCTGTTTTTT
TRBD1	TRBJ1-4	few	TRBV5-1	CASSLAGQGNEKLFF	TGCGCCAGCAGCTTGGCCGGACAGGGGAATGAAAAACTGTTTTTT
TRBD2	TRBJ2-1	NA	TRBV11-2	CASSFLRGGTYNEQFF	TGTGCCAGCAGCTTTTTACGGGGGGGGACCTACAATGAGCAGTTCTTC
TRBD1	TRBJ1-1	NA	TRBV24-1	CATSDLGQVKDTEAFF	TGTGCCACCAGTGATTTGGGACAGGTGAAGGACACTGAAGCTTTCTTT
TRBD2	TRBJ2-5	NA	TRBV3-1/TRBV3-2	CASSQALGLAGGQYF	TGTGCCAGCAGCCAAGCTCTAGGACTAGCGGGGGGCCAGTACTTC
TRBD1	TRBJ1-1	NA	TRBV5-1	CASSRTGADTEAFF	TGCGCCAGCAGCAGGACAGGGGCCGACACTGAAGCTTTCTTT
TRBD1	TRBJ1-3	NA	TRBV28	CASSLAQGGNTIYF	TGTGCCAGCAGTTTAGCACAGGGGGGAAACACCATATATTTT
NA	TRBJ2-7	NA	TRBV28	CASTPGSFYEQYF	TGTGCCAGCACCCCAGGGTCCTTTTACGAGCAGTACTTC
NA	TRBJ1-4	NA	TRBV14	CASSPARGAGGNEKLFF	TGTGCCAGCAGCCCCGCTAGGGGCGCGGGGGGTAATGAAAAACTGTTTTTT
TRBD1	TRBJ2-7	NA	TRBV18	CASSPGTGGYEQYF	TGTGCCAGCTCACCAGGGACAGGGGGCTACGAGCAGTACTTC
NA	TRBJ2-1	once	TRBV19	CASSLRGRVVLNEQFF	TGTGCCAGTAGTCTCCGCGGCAGGGTAGTCCTCAATGAGCAGTTCTTC
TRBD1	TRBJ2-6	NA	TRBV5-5	CASSLTTGASGANVLTF	TGTGCCAGCAGCTTGACGACAGGGGCCTCTGGGGCCAACGTCCTGACTTTC
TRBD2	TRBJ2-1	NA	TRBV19	CASSPGGPLQFF	TGTGCCAGTAGTCCGGGGGGGCCTTTGCAGTTCTTC
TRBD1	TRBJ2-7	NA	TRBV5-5	CASSLEGQGGDYEQYF	TGTGCCAGCAGCTTGGAGGGACAGGGAGGAGACTACGAGCAGTACTTC
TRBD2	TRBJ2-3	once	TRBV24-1	CATSDRTSGATDTQYF	TGTGCCACCAGTGACCGGACTAGCGGGGCCACAGATACGCAGTATTTT
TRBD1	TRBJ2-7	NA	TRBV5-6	CASSARGTGDYEQYF	TGTGCCAGCAGCGCTCGTGGGACAGGAGACTACGAGCAGTACTTC
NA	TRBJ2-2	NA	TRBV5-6	CASSLSRTNTGELFF	TGTGCCAGCAGCTTGTCCAGGACGAACACCGGGGAGCTGTTTTTT
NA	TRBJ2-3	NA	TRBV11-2	CASSFYSTDTQYF	TGTGCCAGCAGCTTTTATAGCACAGATACGCAGTATTTT
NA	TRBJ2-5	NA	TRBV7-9	CASSSETQYF	TGTGCCAGCAGCTCGGAGACCCAGTACTTC
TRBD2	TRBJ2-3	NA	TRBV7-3	CASSPSSGGSTDTQYF	TGTGCCAGCAGCCCCTCCTCGGGGGGTAGCACAGATACGCAGTATTTT
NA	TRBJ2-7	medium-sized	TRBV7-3	CASSLSGASYEQYF	TGTGCCAGCAGCTTATCAGGGGCTTCCTACGAGCAGTACTTC
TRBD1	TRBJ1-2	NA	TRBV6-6	CASSITGTEPYGYTF	TGTGCCAGCAGTATAACCGGGACAGAACCCTATGGCTACACCTTC
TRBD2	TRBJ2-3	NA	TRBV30	CAWSVGLAGGPDTQYF	TGTGCCTGGAGTGTAGGACTAGCGGGGGGGCCAGATACGCAGTATTTT
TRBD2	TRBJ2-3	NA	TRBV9	CASSVVTSGTDTQYF	TGTGCCAGCAGCGTAGTAACTAGCGGCACAGATACGCAGTATTTT
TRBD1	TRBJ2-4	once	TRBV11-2	CASSAPDRGRSKNIQYF	TGTGCCAGCAGCGCCCCGGACAGGGGAAGGTCCAAAAACATTCAGTACTTC
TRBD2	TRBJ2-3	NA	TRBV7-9	CASRGPFRGGGNTQYF	TGTGCCAGCAGGGGCCCGTTTCGGGGGGGCGGAAATACGCAGTATTTT
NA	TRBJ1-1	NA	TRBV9	CASSVGTVVNTEAFF	TGTGCCAGCAGCGTAGGGACAGTCGTAAACACTGAAGCTTTCTTT
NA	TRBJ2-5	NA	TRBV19	CASTGHANQETQYF	TGTGCCAGCACTGGACACGCCAACCAAGAGACCCAGTACTTC
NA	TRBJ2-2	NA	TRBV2	CASSPGTGELFF	TGTGCCAGCAGCCCAGGGACCGGGGAGCTGTTTTTT
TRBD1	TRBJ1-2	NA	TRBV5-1	CASSPTGVNYGYTF	TGCGCCAGCAGCCCAACAGGGGTTAACTATGGCTACACCTTC
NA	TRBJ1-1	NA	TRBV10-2	CASGGARGRSNTEAFF	TGCGCCAGCGGAGGGGCTCGGGGCAGATCGAACACTGAAGCTTTCTTT
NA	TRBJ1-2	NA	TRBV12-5	CASAEGGAGYGYTF	TGTGCTAGTGCCGAGGGGGGGGCTGGCTATGGCTACACCTTC
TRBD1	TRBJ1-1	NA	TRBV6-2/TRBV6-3	CASSYLGQGNTEAFF	TGTGCCAGCAGTTACCTGGGACAGGGGAACACTGAAGCTTTCTTT
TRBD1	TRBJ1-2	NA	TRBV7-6	CASSQLQGAAGYTF	TGTGCCAGCAGCCAACTACAGGGGGCTGCTGGCTACACCTTC
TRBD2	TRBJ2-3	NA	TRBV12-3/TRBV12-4	CASSFEGGSTQYF	TGTGCCAGCAGTTTTGAGGGAGGGTCTACGCAGTATTTT
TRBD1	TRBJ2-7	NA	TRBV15	CATSLSRGKTDEQYF	TGTGCCACCAGCCTTAGCAGGGGGAAGACTGACGAGCAGTACTTC
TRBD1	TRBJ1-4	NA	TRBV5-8	CASRPEGATEKLFF	TGTGCCAGCAGGCCCGAGGGGGCAACGGAAAAACTGTTTTTT
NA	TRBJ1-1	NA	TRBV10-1	CASSEGQTEAFF	TGCGCCAGCAGCGAAGGACAAACTGAAGCTTTCTTT
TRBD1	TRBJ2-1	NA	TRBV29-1	CSARQGAFQGEQFF	TGCAGCGCCCGACAGGGGGCTTTCCAGGGTGAGCAGTTCTTC
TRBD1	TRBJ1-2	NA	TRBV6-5	CASPGQNLVGYTF	TGTGCCAGTCCGGGACAGAACTTGGTCGGCTACACCTTC
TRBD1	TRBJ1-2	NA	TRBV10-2	CASSGTRVAGGLDGYTF	TGCGCCAGCAGTGGGACTAGAGTGGCAGGGGGCTTGGATGGCTACACCTTC
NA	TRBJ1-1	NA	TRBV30	CAWSPLWSRYTEAFF	TGTGCCTGGAGCCCCCTTTGGAGTCGCTACACTGAAGCTTTCTTT
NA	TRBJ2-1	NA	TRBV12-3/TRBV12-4	CASSNEGLQFF	TGTGCCAGCAGCAACGAGGGCCTTCAGTTCTTC
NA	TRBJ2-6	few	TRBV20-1	CSASAGYGQGFSGANVLTF	TGCAGTGCTAGTGCAGGGTATGGCCAGGGTTTTTCTGGGGCCAACGTCCTGACTTTC
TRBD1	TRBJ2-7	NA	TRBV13	CASSLGQDPYEQYF	TGTGCCAGCAGCTTGGGACAGGACCCTTACGAGCAGTACTTC
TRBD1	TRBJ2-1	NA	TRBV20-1	CSASRGPKEQFF	TGCAGTGCTAGTAGGGGGCCTAAAGAGCAGTTCTTC
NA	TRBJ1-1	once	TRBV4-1	CASSQDGQGYEAFF	TGCGCCAGCAGCCAAGATGGGCAGGGTTACGAAGCTTTCTTT
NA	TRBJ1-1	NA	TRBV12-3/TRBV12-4	CASTPPGNTEAFF	TGTGCCAGCACCCCCCCAGGGAACACTGAAGCTTTCTTT
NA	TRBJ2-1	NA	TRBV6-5	CASSYSGNSYNEQFF	TGTGCCAGCAGTTACTCGGGCAACTCCTACAATGAGCAGTTCTTC
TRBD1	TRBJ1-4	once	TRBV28	CASSTGQDEKLFF	TGTGCCAGCAGCACAGGACAGGATGAAAAACTGTTTTTT
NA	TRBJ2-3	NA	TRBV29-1	CSVKWTEEGRTDTQYF	TGCAGCGTTAAATGGACCGAAGAAGGGAGAACAGATACGCAGTATTTT
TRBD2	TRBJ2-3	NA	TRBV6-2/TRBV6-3	CASSWGLAGQYF	TGTGCCAGCAGTTGGGGACTAGCGGGGCAGTATTTT
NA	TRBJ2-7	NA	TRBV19	CASSMRADPYEQYF	TGTGCCAGTAGTATGAGGGCCGATCCCTACGAGCAGTACTTC
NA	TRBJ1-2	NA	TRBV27	CASSPPGASGYTF	TGTGCCAGCAGTCCCCCAGGGGCGAGTGGCTACACCTTC
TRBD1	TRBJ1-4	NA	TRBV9	CASSAQTGLNEKLFF	TGTGCCAGCAGCGCCCAGACAGGGCTTAATGAAAAACTGTTTTTT
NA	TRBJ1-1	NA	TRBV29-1	CSVVVVQGSTEAFF	TGCAGCGTTGTCGTTGTGCAGGGGAGCACTGAAGCTTTCTTT